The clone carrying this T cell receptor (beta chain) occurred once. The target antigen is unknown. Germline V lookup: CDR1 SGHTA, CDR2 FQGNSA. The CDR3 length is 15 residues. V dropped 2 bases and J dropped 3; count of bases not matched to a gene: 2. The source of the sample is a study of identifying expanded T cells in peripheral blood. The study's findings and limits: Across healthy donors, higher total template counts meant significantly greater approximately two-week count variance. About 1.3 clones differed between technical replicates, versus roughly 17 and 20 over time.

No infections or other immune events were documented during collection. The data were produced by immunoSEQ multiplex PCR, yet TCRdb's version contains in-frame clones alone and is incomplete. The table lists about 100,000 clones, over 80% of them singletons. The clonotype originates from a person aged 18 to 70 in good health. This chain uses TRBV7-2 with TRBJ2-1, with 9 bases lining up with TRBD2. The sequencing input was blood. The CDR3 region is CASSLQRGDYNEQFF. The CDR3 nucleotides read TGTGCCAGCAGCTTACAGCGGGGGGACTACAATGAGCAGTTCTTC.